A single sample gave rise to the 15 T cell receptor beta chains below, sequenced in a study of T cells in Graves' hyperthyroidism and ophthalmopathy. Amplification of TCR beta CDR3 regions was performed using RNA transcripts as template. The study used the HTBI primer set for a first-round RT-PCR of the TCR CDR3. TCRdb called the multiplex PCR reads again in MiXCR, with one record for every CDR3 protein. This repertoire shows about 270,000 distinct CDR3 sequences, roughly 20% found once; its top ten account for about 60%. Sequencing was performed on blood. The receptors originated from a man aged 30 to 39 with Graves' ophthalmopathy.

This clonotype has just a few counts. CDR3 nucleotide sequence: TGTGCCAGCAGCTTGGCACAGGGTAGCACTGAAGCTTTCTTT. This sequence encodes CASSLAQGSTEAFF. The chain carries TRBV5-6 and TRBJ1-1, with TRBD1 as a possible D gene (6 bases). The CDR3 is 14 residues long. V lost 0 bases and J lost 4, with 10 bases in between. Germline V CDR1 and CDR2: SGHDT, YYEEEE.

This clonotype was seen at least ten times. The V call is TRBV6-1, the J call TRBJ2-7; 10 nucleotides align to TRBD1. The CDR3 is 15 amino acids. V lost 4 bases, J lost 6 bases, and 9 bases stayed unmatched. Germline V gene lookup returns CDR1 MNHNS and CDR2 SASEGT. CDR3 DNA: TGTGCCAGCAGTGCTACCGGGACAGGGGCTAGCGAGCAGTACTTC. It is translated as CASSATGTGASEQYF.

This clonotype has a count of ten or more. The chain links TRBV3-1 to TRBJ2-5; possibly TRBD2 for D (5 bases). This CDR3 has 14 amino acids. Trimming took 4 bases from V and 2 from J, leaving 11 bases between them. Germline CDR1 is LGHDT and CDR2 is YNNKEL (reference sequence). The CDR3 here is CASSLRTGQETQYF. The CDR3 DNA is TGTGCCAGCAGCCTCCGGACGGGACAAGAGACCCAGTACTTC.

The rearrangement uses TRBV20-1 and TRBJ2-3; D may match TRBD1 or TRBD2 (6 bases each). Germline V gives CDR1 DFQATT, CDR2 SNEGSKA (reference sequence). The CDR3 is 14 amino acids. Between the trimmed V and J ends, which lost 2 bases and 4 bases, there was a span of 13 bases. The CDR3 DNA is TGCAGTGCTAGAACCAGGGGAGGCGCAGATACGCAGTATTTT. Residues: CSARTRGGADTQYF.

V is TRBV5-8 and J is TRBJ2-3; D remains unclear. Looked up from germline, CDR1 is SGHTS and CDR2 is YDEGEE. The germline V and J ends were trimmed by 2 bases and 6 bases, with 16 bases remaining between them. There are 15 residues in the CDR3. Written as DNA, the CDR3 is TGTGCCAGCAGCTTTCCGCTCGCCCGTATGGATACGCAGTATTTT. It codes for CASSFPLARMDTQYF.

The table lists this clonotype with many counts. The rearrangement uses TRBV28 and TRBJ1-6, with D possibly TRBD1 on 6 matching bases. The ends were cut back, 3 bases at V and 10 bases at J, with 16 bases in the middle. Germline V gives CDR1 MDHEN, CDR2 SYDVKM. CDR3 length: 15 amino acids. The CDR3 is CASSLEQGNLSPLHF. In nucleotides, the CDR3 is TGTGCCAGCAGTTTGGAACAGGGAAACCTCTCACCCCTCCACTTT.

This clonotype came up many times. The chain is built from TRBV28 and TRBJ2-7; D is possibly TRBD1 (5 bases). This CDR3 is built from 15 residues. The germline CDR1 and CDR2 sequences are MDHEN and SYDVKM. V was trimmed by 4 bases and J by 0 bases, leaving 13 bases between them. The CDR3 bases are TGTGCCAGCAGTTCGGCCAGGGTGAGCTCCTACGAGCAGTACTTC. Protein: CASSSARVSSYEQYF.

The chain carries TRBV27 and TRBJ2-4, with 8 bases that match TRBD2. CDR1 and CDR2 from the germline V gene are MNHEY and SMNVEV (reference sequence). This CDR3 region has 18 residues. J lost 9 bases, V lost 0 bases, and 16 bases had no gene match. Here the CDR3 reads CASSLSTGARGVGGIQYF. CDR3 nucleotides: TGTGCCAGCAGTTTATCGACGGGGGCGCGGGGGGTGGGGGGCATTCAGTACTTC.

This clonotype was detected a few times. This could be a read error, since a much larger clone is one nucleotide away. This chain links TRBV28 with TRBJ2-1; D is unresolved. This CDR3 spans 12 amino acids. Germline V gives CDR1 MDHEN, CDR2 SYDVKM. Deletions cut 1 base from V and 5 bases from J, with 3 bases between. The CDR3 DNA reads as TGTGCCAGCAGTTTATCGGACAATGAGCAGTTCTTC. Its protein is CASSLSDNEQFF.

V is TRBV6-2 or TRBV6-3 and J is TRBJ1-3, with D uncertain. Germline CDR1 is MNHEY and CDR2 is SVGEGT. V shed 0 bases and J shed 0 bases, with 9 bases lying between them. This CDR3 spans 16 amino acids. DNA for the CDR3: TGTGCCAGCAGTTACTCCCATGCCGGCTCTGGAAACACCATATATTTT. Protein: CASSYSHAGSGNTIYF.

CDR3 nucleotide sequence: TGTGCCACCATGGGGACTAGCGGAACCAACTCCTACAATGAGCAGTTCTTC. Translated: CATMGTSGTNSYNEQFF. The J gene is TRBJ2-1, the V gene TRBV24-1, with 11 bases identical to TRBD2. CDR3 length: 17 amino acids. After removal of 8 bases from V and 0 bases from J, the junction contained 8 bases not matched to a gene. Per the germline V gene, CDR1 is KGHDR and CDR2 is SFDVKD.

The V gene is TRBV7-8, the J gene TRBJ2-1, with TRBD1 matching 7 bases. This CDR3 is built from 15 residues. Germline CDR1 is SGHVS and CDR2 is FQNEAQ. The V segment lost 6 bases and the J segment 1 base; nucleotides outside the gene matches: 6. CDR3 sequence reads: CASSSRQGSYNEQFF. The CDR3 DNA reads TGTGCCAGCAGTTCCCGACAGGGTTCCTACAATGAGCAGTTCTTC. The full variable domain, in which reference TRBV7-8 and TRBJ2-1 provide the parts outside the CDR3, is GAGVSQSPRYKVAKRGQDVALRCDPISGHVSLFWYQQALGQGPEFLTYFQNEAQLDKSGLPSDRFFAERPEGSVSTLKIQRTQQEDSAVYLCASSSRQGSYNEQFFGPGTRLTVL.

The chain links TRBV18 to TRBJ2-7; 9 positions agree with TRBD2. There are 15 residues in the CDR3. Germline values: CDR1 KGHSH, CDR2 LQKENI. The trim removed 6 bases at V and 2 bases at J, leaving 8 bases unmatched. CDR3 bases: TGTGCCAGCTCCCCCGGGACTAGCCCCACCTACGAGCAGTACTTC. This encodes CASSPGTSPTYEQYF.

Concerning this clonotype: A read error may be the cause here, since a much bigger clone is one base away. The gene calls are TRBV5-1 and TRBJ2-3; D is undetermined. There are 14 residues in the CDR3. In germline, CDR1 is SGHRS, CDR2 YFSETQ. Trimming stripped 0 bases from V and 4 bases from J, with 9 bases between. The CDR3 protein is CASSLDVKPDTQYF. The CDR3 DNA reads as TGCGCCAGCAGCTTGGATGTCAAACCAGATACGCAGTATTTT.

The chain combines TRBV10-3 with TRBJ2-1; possibly TRBD2 for D (6 bases). Germline V CDR1 and CDR2: ENHRY, SYGVKD. The CDR3 is 15 residues long. The V end lost 6 bases, the J end lost 3 bases, and 15 bases lay between the germline ends. This chain's CDR3 is CAISAGLSYYNEQFF. Here the CDR3 DNA reads TGTGCCATCAGCGCGGGACTTTCTTACTACAATGAGCAGTTCTTC.